Listed below are T cell receptor beta chains from one sample, sequenced in a study of blood T cell repertoires in COVID-19. Some clones are missing from TCRdb's copy, which holds only in-frame ones; the method was immunoSEQ multiplex PCR. This table has roughly 230,000 clones, 90% appearing once. Sequencing used peripheral blood. Every receptor here comes from a woman aged 55-70 years with COVID-19, enrolled during active disease. Both conserved end residues are part of each CDR3. Fields, in order: CDR3 protein, CDR3 DNA, D gene, clone size, J gene, V gene. The D gene is left open where the match is weak. Only some rows state a clone size, as once, few, many or a class for expanded clones.

CDR3 protein: CASSPRGQDSSGNTIYF; CDR3 DNA: TGTGCCAGCAGCCCCCGAGGACAGGACAGCTCTGGAAACACCATATATTTT; D gene: TRBD1; clone size: NA; J gene: TRBJ1-3; V gene: TRBV7-2
CDR3 protein: CASSAPQGGYTF; CDR3 DNA: TGTGCCAGCAGTGCCCCCCAGGGCGGCTACACCTTC; D gene: NA; clone size: NA; J gene: TRBJ1-2; V gene: TRBV25-1
CDR3 protein: CASRGLRQPQHF; CDR3 DNA: TGTGCCAGCAGGGGGCTACGTCAGCCCCAGCATTTT; D gene: NA; clone size: once; J gene: TRBJ1-5; V gene: TRBV6-5
CDR3 protein: CASSLRTVYNEQFF; CDR3 DNA: TGCGCCAGCAGCCTCCGGACAGTTTACAATGAGCAGTTCTTC; D gene: NA; clone size: NA; J gene: TRBJ2-1; V gene: TRBV5-1
CDR3 protein: CASSPSDSREAFF; CDR3 DNA: TGTGCCAGCTCACCATCCGACAGCAGGGAAGCTTTCTTT; D gene: NA; clone size: NA; J gene: TRBJ1-1; V gene: TRBV18
CDR3 protein: CASSHQTGAYEQYF; CDR3 DNA: TGTGCCAGCAGCCATCAGACAGGGGCCTACGAGCAGTACTTC; D gene: TRBD1; clone size: NA; J gene: TRBJ2-7; V gene: TRBV11-3
CDR3 protein: CASSLDREVSEAFF; CDR3 DNA: TGTGCCAGCAGCTTAGACAGGGAAGTCTCTGAAGCTTTCTTT; D gene: NA; clone size: NA; J gene: TRBJ1-1; V gene: TRBV7-2
CDR3 protein: CASSPRTGNTEAFF; CDR3 DNA: TGTGCCAGCAGCCCCCGGACTGGCAACACTGAAGCTTTCTTT; D gene: NA; clone size: NA; J gene: TRBJ1-1; V gene: TRBV7-2
CDR3 protein: CASSQGFSASGDTDTQYF; CDR3 DNA: TGCGCCAGCAGCCAAGGATTCTCGGCTAGCGGGGACACAGATACGCAGTATTTT; D gene: TRBD2; clone size: NA; J gene: TRBJ2-3; V gene: TRBV4-3
CDR3 protein: CASSPNRDISSYNSPLHF; CDR3 DNA: TGTGCCAGCAGCCCCAACAGGGACATCAGCTCCTATAATTCACCCCTCCACTTT; D gene: NA; clone size: NA; J gene: TRBJ1-6; V gene: TRBV13
CDR3 protein: CASSPSEASYNEQFF; CDR3 DNA: TGTGCCAGCAGCCCTTCAGAGGCCTCCTACAATGAGCAGTTCTTC; D gene: NA; clone size: NA; J gene: TRBJ2-1; V gene: TRBV11-3